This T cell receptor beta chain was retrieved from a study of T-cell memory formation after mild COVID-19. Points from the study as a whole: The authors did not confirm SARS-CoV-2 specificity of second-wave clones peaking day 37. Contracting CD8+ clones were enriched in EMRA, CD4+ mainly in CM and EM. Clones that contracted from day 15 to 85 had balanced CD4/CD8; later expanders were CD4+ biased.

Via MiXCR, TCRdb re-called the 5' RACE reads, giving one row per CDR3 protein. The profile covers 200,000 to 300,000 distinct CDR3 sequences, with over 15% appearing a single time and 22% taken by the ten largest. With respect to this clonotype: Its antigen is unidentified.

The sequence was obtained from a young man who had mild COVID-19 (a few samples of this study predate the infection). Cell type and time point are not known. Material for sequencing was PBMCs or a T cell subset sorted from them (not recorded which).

The CDR3 coding sequence is TGTGCCAGCAGCTTACACGGAGGGGAAGGCAGGGGGTTAAACACTGAAGCTTTCTTT. It translates to CASSLHGGEGRGLNTEAFF. The chain recombines TRBV7-2 with TRBJ1-1; 7 bases are shared with TRBD1. The CDR3 has 19 amino acids. The junction had 17 bases not matched to a gene; V was cut back by 2 bases and J by 2 bases. Germline assignment: CDR1 SGHTA and CDR2 FQGNSA.